The TCR beta chain under discussion was sequenced for a study of neurological immune-mediated disorders. Documented time point: technical triplicate 1. The V and J ends lost 3 bases and 4 bases, in that order; junction bases with no gene match: 9. Germline loops: CDR1 DFQATT, CDR2 SNEGSKA (reference sequence). This CDR3 comprises 15 residues. One entry per CDR3 protein results from TCRdb running MiXCR on the 5' RACE reads. The sample contains about 24,000 distinct CDR3 sequences, about 13% of which appear only once. This clonotype has just one count. Material: CD4+ T cells from blood. This sequence was found in a female donor with HTLV-1-associated myelopathy (HAM/TSP). The chain has TRBV20-1 and TRBJ2-1; TRBD1 aligns across 7 bases. The CDR3 nucleotides read TGCAGTGCTAGGGCCTGGGGACAGCCGTACAATGAGCAGTTCTTC. Residues: CSARAWGQPYNEQFF.